The 18 T cell receptor beta chains listed next were all sequenced from one sample in a study of T cell responses to AZD1222 COVID-19 vaccine. Sequenced by immunoSEQ multiplex PCR; TCRdb stores in-frame clones only, minus some. The sample has over 95,000 clones; 80% to 90% are singletons. Source: peripheral blood, taken on day 0 of AZD1222 vaccination. The receptor source for this set is an adult in good health.

The CDR3 region has the DNA TGTGCCAGCAGCCATGGCAGGGACTACACCTTC. Translated: CASSHGRDYTF. The rearrangement uses TRBV12-3 or TRBV12-4 and TRBJ1-2; D perhaps matches TRBD1 (5 bases). The CDR3 runs to 11 residues. Between the trimmed V and J ends, which lost 6 bases and 10 bases, there was a span of 12 bases.

The table lists this clone with a count of one. The chain employs TRBV18 and TRBJ2-5; D is unresolved. The ends were cut back, 0 bases at V and 5 bases at J, with 10 bases in the middle. There are 14 residues in the CDR3. Germline CDR1 is KGHSH and CDR2 is LQKENI. The CDR3: CASSPPAPRETQYF. CDR3 nucleotide sequence: TGTGCCAGCTCACCACCGGCGCCGAGGGAGACCCAGTACTTC.

The CDR3 nucleotides are TGTGCCAGTAGTATTAGGCAGCTATATAGCAATCAGCCCCAGCATTTT. It yields the protein CASSIRQLYSNQPQHF. The chain carries TRBV19 and TRBJ1-5, with D hard to call. The CDR3 is made up of 16 amino acids. Trimming stripped 3 bases from V and 0 bases from J, with 12 bases between. CDR1 is LNHDA, CDR2 SQIVND, per germline (reference sequence).

The chain combines TRBV5-1 with TRBJ2-1, with D unresolved. V lost 0 bases, J lost 9 bases, and 10 bases lay in between. This CDR3 region has 13 residues. Germline loops: CDR1 SGHRS, CDR2 YFSETQ. The CDR3 region has the DNA TGCGCCAGCAGCTTGGACTCTACCTCTGAGCAGTTCTTC. Protein sequence: CASSLDSTSEQFF.

This chain uses TRBV2 with TRBJ1-1; D gene unclear. The CDR3 consists of 13 residues. Germline values: CDR1 SNHLY, CDR2 FYNNEI. Trimming cost V 4 bases and J 0 bases, with 6 bases left between them. The CDR3 DNA reads TGTGCCAGCAGTGTCGAGTTGAACACTGAAGCTTTCTTT. This codes for CASSVELNTEAFF.

The rearrangement joins TRBV3-1 (or the pseudogene TRBV3-2) to TRBJ1-2, with D perhaps matching TRBD1 (6 bases). Germline CDR1 is LGHDT and CDR2 is YNNKEL (reference sequence). The germline V and J ends were trimmed by 4 bases and 1 base, with 10 bases remaining between them. This CDR3 contains 14 residues. CDR3 sequence reads: CASSRQDINYGYTF. The CDR3 region has the DNA TGTGCCAGCAGCCGACAGGACATTAACTATGGCTACACCTTC.

This clone was seen a single time. This chain joins TRBV24-1 and TRBJ1-2, with unresolved D. The length of the CDR3 is 13 residues. V was cut by 6 bases and J by 3 bases, with 10 bases left in between. Germline V gene lookup returns CDR1 KGHDR and CDR2 SFDVKD. CDR3 coding DNA: TGTGCCACCAGTAACCCAGTGGACTATGGCTACACCTTC. This gives the protein CATSNPVDYGYTF.

The chain carries TRBV25-1 and TRBJ2-7; 11 nucleotides agree with TRBD1. The CDR3 length is 14 residues. V lost 7 bases, J lost 0 bases, and 2 bases stayed unmatched. Germline assignment: CDR1 MGHDK and CDR2 SYGVNS. CDR3 nucleotide sequence: TGTGCCAGCAAGGACAGGGGGCTCTCCTACGAGCAGTACTTC. It codes for CASKDRGLSYEQYF.

CDR3 sequence: CASSLYGGGTYSNQPQHF. DNA of the CDR3: TGTGCCAGCAGTTTATACGGAGGGGGAACGTATAGCAATCAGCCCCAGCATTTT. This chain connects TRBV27 to TRBJ1-5; D might be TRBD1 (6 bases). Germline V CDR1 and CDR2: MNHEY, SMNVEV (reference sequence). The CDR3 has 18 amino acids. Trimming took off 1 base at V and 0 bases at J, with 16 bases between the two ends.

J is TRBJ2-1 and V is TRBV12-3 or TRBV12-4; D possibly uses TRBD1 or TRBD2 (6 bases each). The CDR3 consists of 11 residues. Trimming took 7 bases from V and 15 from J, leaving 16 bases between them. The CDR3 nucleotides read TGTGCCAGCACCCTGAGGGGGGATCTGTTCTTC. It yields the protein CASTLRGDLFF.

The chain employs TRBV7-2 and TRBJ1-2; 8 bases match TRBD1. The CDR3 is 15 residues long. The germline gives CDR1 SGHTA, CDR2 FQGNSA. The J segment lost 7 bases and the V segment lost 1 base, leaving 8 bases of the junction unmatched. CDR3 loop: CASSLVYQGARGYTF. CDR3 DNA sequence: TGTGCCAGCAGCTTAGTTTATCAGGGGGCACGTGGCTACACCTTC.

V usage is TRBV19 and J usage is TRBJ1-1; D is undetermined. V was cut by 9 bases and J by 4 bases, with 15 bases left in between. Germline assignment: CDR1 LNHDA and CDR2 SQIVND (reference sequence). The CDR3 is 13 residues long. CDR3 bases: TGTGCCAGCCGAGGGCCGGGAGGCACTGAAGCTTTCTTT. This gives the protein CASRGPGGTEAFF.

The rearrangement joins TRBV7-2 to TRBJ1-5; D unresolved. V lost 1 base, J lost 9 bases, and 10 bases lay in between. The CDR3 is 13 residues long. Germline values: CDR1 SGHTA, CDR2 FQGNSA. CDR3 sequence reads: CASSLGHSWPQHF. Written as DNA, the CDR3 is TGTGCCAGCAGCTTAGGCCATTCATGGCCCCAGCATTTT. The full variable domain, in which reference TRBV7-2 and TRBJ1-5 provide the parts outside the CDR3, is GAGVSQSPSNKVTEKGKDVELRCDPISGHTALYWYRQSLGQGLEFLIYFQGNSAPDKSGLPSDRFSAERTGGSVSTLTIQRTQQEDSAVYLCASSLGHSWPQHFGDGTRLSIL.

The V call is TRBV7-9, the J call TRBJ1-1; weak D call: TRBD1 (5 bases). Germline CDR1 reads SEHNR; CDR2 reads FQNEAQ (reference sequence). Trimming took off 2 bases at V and 1 base at J, with 8 bases between the two ends. The CDR3 extends over 14 amino acids. DNA of the CDR3: TGTGCCAGCAGCTTAATGGGGCAGAACACTGAAGCTTTCTTT. Protein sequence: CASSLMGQNTEAFF.

The V gene is TRBV5-5, the J gene TRBJ2-7, with 7 bases aligning to TRBD1. The junction had 4 bases not matched to a gene; V was cut back by 4 bases and J by 3 bases. CDR3 length: 13 residues. CDR1 is SGHKS and CDR2 is YYEKEE in the germline V gene (reference sequence). CDR3 DNA: TGTGCCAGCAGCGTGGGACAGAACTACGAGCAGTACTTC. It yields the protein CASSVGQNYEQYF.

The chain couples TRBV30 to TRBJ1-1; D gene uncertain. The V end lost 2 bases, the J end lost 2 bases, and 9 bases lay between the germline ends. The germline V gene has CDR1 GTSNPN and CDR2 SVGIG (reference sequence). CDR3 size: 13 residues. In DNA, the CDR3 is TGTGCCTGGAGTAGGAACCCAAACACTGAAGCTTTCTTT. It specifies CAWSRNPNTEAFF.

The chain combines TRBV5-1 with TRBJ2-7, with a tentative D call TRBD2 (6 bases). From germline, CDR1 is SGHRS and CDR2 YFSETQ. V gave up 0 bases and J gave up 0 bases, with 25 bases separating them. The CDR3 spans 20 residues. The CDR3: CASSLEGPGAGTTISYEQYF. DNA of the CDR3: TGCGCCAGCAGCTTGGAGGGCCCTGGAGCGGGTACAACTATCTCCTACGAGCAGTACTTC.

The chain joins TRBV3-1 (or the pseudogene TRBV3-2) to TRBJ2-1; 15 nucleotides agree with TRBD2. The length of the CDR3 is 21 residues. Looked up from germline, CDR1 is LGHDT and CDR2 is YNNKEL (reference sequence). The ends lost 3 bases at V and 5 bases at J; junction bases unmatched: 17. CDR3 nucleotide sequence: TGTGCCAGCAGCCATGTCGGTGGGACTAGCGGGAGGCCTGCAACGAACAATGAGCAGTTCTTC. It encodes CASSHVGGTSGRPATNNEQFF.